This record looks at one T cell receptor (beta chain) sequence and its context. Profiling relied on immunoSEQ multiplex PCR, and the TCRdb table lists in-frame clones only, not all of them. The sample shows some 370,000 clones, about 89% of them seen only once. These data come from a study of blood T cell repertoires in COVID-19. Germline-derived CDR1 and CDR2 are MNHNS and SASEGT. With V trimmed by 2 bases and J by 4 bases, 9 bases remained unmatched. The CDR3 has 18 residues. The sequencing input was peripheral blood. The clonotype comes from a man aged 40-49 years with acute or convalescent COVID-19. This chain uses TRBV6-1 with TRBJ1-4, with 11 bases that match TRBD1. This CDR3 is CASSETWTGGAYNEKLFF. CDR3 nucleotides: TGTGCCAGCAGTGAAACTTGGACAGGGGGCGCGTATAATGAAAAACTGTTTTTT.